These T cell receptor beta chains were read from a single sample in a study of cytomegalovirus exposure and HLA in healthy donors. The repertoire was sequenced with immunoSEQ multiplex PCR; TCRdb's copy has only in-frame clones and lacks some. Among about 140,000 clones listed, more than 60% were seen once. The sequenced material came from PBMCs. These TCRs come from a male donor in good health and CMV-seronegative. Both conserved end residues are part of each CDR3. Fields, in order: clone size, V gene, J gene, D gene, CDR3 DNA, CDR3 protein. The D gene is left open where the match is weak. Clone size appears in some rows only: once, few, many, or a class for an expanded clone.

.	TRBV4-1	TRBJ1-5	.	TGCGCCAGCAGCCAAGATCGAGTTAAGCCCCAGCATTTT	CASSQDRVKPQHF
.	TRBV12-5	TRBJ1-4	.	TGTGCTAGTGCCTGGGGGGAAGCAGCAACTAATGAAAAACTGTTTTTT	CASAWGEAATNEKLFF
.	TRBV29-1	TRBJ1-1	.	TGCAGCGTTTGGAGGGAGGGCACTGAAGCTTTCTTT	CSVWREGTEAFF
.	TRBV13	TRBJ2-7	TRBD2	TGTGCCAGCAGCGGCGGGGAGGGCCCTGATCCGTTCTACGAGCAGTACTTC	CASSGGEGPDPFYEQYF
.	TRBV6-5	TRBJ2-5	.	TGTGCCAGCAGTTACCGCGGGGAGACCCAGTACTTC	CASSYRGETQYF
.	TRBV13	TRBJ2-1	TRBD2	TGTGCCAGCTGCTCACGACTAGCGGGAGGGCCTGCAAATGAGCAGTTCTTC	CASCSRLAGGPANEQFF
.	TRBV5-1	TRBJ1-1	TRBD1	TGCGCCAGCAGCTCCTGGACAGGGATTAACACTGAAGCTTTCTTT	CASSSWTGINTEAFF
.	TRBV9	TRBJ1-1	.	TGTGCCAGCAGCGAAACAGATAACACTGAAGCTTTCTTT	CASSETDNTEAFF
.	TRBV5-1	TRBJ1-6	.	TGCGCCAGCAGCTTGGTGACGGAGAATTCACCCCTCCACTTC	CASSLVTENSPLHF
.	TRBV12-2	TRBJ2-7	.	TGTGCAAGTCGCTTAGAAGTACTAGCGGGAGGGGGCTACGAGCAGTACTTC	CASRLEVLAGGGYEQYF
.	TRBV15	TRBJ2-7	TRBD2	TGTGCCACCAGCAGAGACGGCGGGAGCCCCCACGAGCAGTACTTC	CATSRDGGSPHEQYF
.	TRBV6-6	TRBJ1-2	TRBD1	TGTGCCAGCAGTGACACCGGGACAGGGAACTATGGCTACACCTTC	CASSDTGTGNYGYTF
.	TRBV2	TRBJ1-1	.	TGTGCCAGCAGTGGATTTACAGGGTACGCTGAAGCTTTCTTT	CASSGFTGYAEAFF
.	TRBV15	TRBJ2-7	.	TGTGCCACCAGACCCCTGGGCCGACGGACCTACGAGCAGTACTTC	CATRPLGRRTYEQYF
.	TRBV5-1	TRBJ2-1	TRBD2	TGCGCCAGCAGCTTGGGCGGGACTAACGTCTACAATGAGCAGTTCTTC	CASSLGGTNVYNEQFF
few	TRBV5-1	TRBJ1-3	.	TGCGCCAGCAGCTTGGTCGCGGCGGCGGGAAACACCATATATTTT	CASSLVAAAGNTIYF
.	TRBV7-3	TRBJ2-4	.	TGTGCCAGCAGCTCCGACCAGGGGAACATTCAGTACTTC	CASSSDQGNIQYF
.	TRBV27	TRBJ1-2	TRBD1	TGTGCCAGCAGTCCCGAGGGCTGGGGACAGGTCAACTATGGCTACACCTTC	CASSPEGWGQVNYGYTF
few	TRBV5-1	TRBJ2-1	TRBD1	TGCGCCAGCAGCTTGGGTCTACAGGGGGGCGATGGGCAGTTCTTC	CASSLGLQGGDGQFF
.	TRBV12-5	TRBJ2-7	.	TGTGCTAGTGGTTTGGAAGCCGACGGGTATACCTACGAGCAGTACTTC	CASGLEADGYTYEQYF
.	TRBV9	TRBJ2-5	TRBD2	TGTGCCAGCAGCGCGGGGCCGGGACTAGCGGGGGGTGACCAAGAGACCCAGTACTTC	CASSAGPGLAGGDQETQYF
.	TRBV6-6	TRBJ1-1	TRBD1	TGTGCCAGCAGTTACCCGGACAGGGGGGAAGCTTTCTTT	CASSYPDRGEAFF
.	TRBV4-1	TRBJ1-1	TRBD1	TGCGCCAGCAGCCAAGTCGGGACAGAGTACCTAATCACTGAAGCTTTCTTT	CASSQVGTEYLITEAFF
.	TRBV14	TRBJ2-7	TRBD2	TGTGCCAGTAGCCTTTTAACGGGAGGGTCCTACGAGCAGTACTTC	CASSLLTGGSYEQYF
.	TRBV10-3	TRBJ1-6	.	TGTGCCATCAGTGAGTCGAAACAGGGTCTATCACCCCTCCACTTT	CAISESKQGLSPLHF
few	TRBV10-3	TRBJ1-5	TRBD1	TGTGCCATCAGTCCTCAGGGGGGCCAAGAGCCCCAGCATTTT	CAISPQGGQEPQHF
once	TRBV25-1	TRBJ1-2	TRBD1	TGTGCCAGCAGTGAATATTTTCAGGGGGAGATCTATGGCTACACCTTC	CASSEYFQGEIYGYTF
.	TRBV7-9	TRBJ1-6	TRBD1	TGTGCCAGCAGAACCGGGACAGGGTTCAATTATAATTCACCCCTCCACTTT	CASRTGTGFNYNSPLHF
.	TRBV10-3	TRBJ2-7	TRBD2	TGTGCCATCTCGGGGGGGAACTACGAGCAGTACTTC	CAISGGNYEQYF
.	TRBV5-1	TRBJ1-6	.	TGCGCCAGCAGCTTTAGCCAGGGGAGGGGTTCACCCCTCCACTTT	CASSFSQGRGSPLHF
.	TRBV11-3	TRBJ2-2	TRBD1	TGTGCCAGCAGCTCCCGGGACAGCACCGGGGAGCTGTTTTTT	CASSSRDSTGELFF
.	TRBV2	TRBJ2-4	.	TGTGCCAGCGGACCCGCGGCAGGGGACTATCAAAACATTCAGTACTTC	CASGPAAGDYQNIQYF
.	TRBV25-1	TRBJ1-3	.	TGTGCCAGCAGTGAATCTGCTGGAAACACCATATATTTT	CASSESAGNTIYF
.	TRBV7-9	TRBJ2-7	.	TGTGCCAGCAGCTTAGGCTTACAGGCCTACGAGCAGTACTTC	CASSLGLQAYEQYF
.	TRBV27	TRBJ2-7	.	TGTGCCAGCAGTTTATACCCTCAAAGACAGGCCCCGGGCGACGAGCAGTACTTC	CASSLYPQRQAPGDEQYF
.	TRBV25-1	TRBJ2-2	.	TGTGCCAGCAGTGGCGTGGGGGGGCCAAGGACCGGGGAGCTGTTTTTT	CASSGVGGPRTGELFF
.	TRBV5-4	TRBJ1-1	TRBD1	TGTGCCAGCAGCTCCCCGACAGGGGACACTGAAGCTTTCTTT	CASSSPTGDTEAFF
.	TRBV4-1	TRBJ2-7	.	TGCGCCAGCAGCCAAGATCCCCTCCGAGACGAGCAGTACTTC	CASSQDPLRDEQYF
.	TRBV14	TRBJ2-1	TRBD2	TGTGCCAGCAGCCAAGCGCCCGGGACTAGCGGGAGAGGGTGTGAGCAGTTCTTC	CASSQAPGTSGRGCEQFF
.	TRBV9	TRBJ2-3	TRBD1	TGTGCCAGCGGTGACAGGGCCACGAACACAGATACGCAGTATTTT	CASGDRATNTDTQYF
.	TRBV5-1	TRBJ2-7	.	TGCGCCAGCAGCTTAGAGAGGATCTCCGAGCAGTACTTC	CASSLERISEQYF
once	TRBV7-6	TRBJ2-2	TRBD1	TGTGCCAGCAGCTTGATGGGCAGGGGGCAACCCGGGGAGCTGTTTTTT	CASSLMGRGQPGELFF
.	TRBV6-4	TRBJ2-1	.	TGTGCCAGCAGTGAAGGGGTGCATCTATCCGGGCAGTTCTTC	CASSEGVHLSGQFF
.	TRBV4-1	TRBJ1-2	.	TGCGCCAGCAGCCAAGAGTCGAACTATGGCTACACCTTC	CASSQESNYGYTF
.	TRBV5-1	TRBJ1-2	.	TGCGCCAGCAGCTTATCGCCCGGTGCTAACTATGGCTACACCTTC	CASSLSPGANYGYTF
.	TRBV30	TRBJ1-6	.	TGTGCCTGGAGTAAGGGGGTCCGATCACCCCTCCACTTT	CAWSKGVRSPLHF
.	TRBV9	TRBJ2-2	.	TGTGCCAGCAGCGTAAACATAAAGAACACCGGGGAGCTGTTTTTT	CASSVNIKNTGELFF
.	TRBV7-6	TRBJ2-5	.	TGTGCCAGCAGGCGTGAAGAGACCCAGTACTTC	CASRREETQYF
once	TRBV7-6	TRBJ2-7	TRBD1	TGTGCCAGCAGCTCCGGGACAGCCGGCGACGAGCAGTACTTC	CASSSGTAGDEQYF
.	TRBV18	TRBJ2-2	.	TGTGCCAGCTCACCACTCGCGTTTTTACCCGCCGGGGAGCTGTTTTTT	CASSPLAFLPAGELFF
.	TRBV4-3	TRBJ1-1	TRBD1	TGCGCCAGCAGCCCGGGAGGACAGGGGTTGAACACTGAAGCTTTCTTT	CASSPGGQGLNTEAFF